This T cell receptor beta chain came from a study of monozygotic twins with inflammatory bowel disease. Study-wide results and caveats: Patient-specific immunosuppressive treatments may have made repertoires more variable.

Every single donor had an approximately 2.7 ml blood sample drawn. Nested PCRs of roughly 15 and 9 cycles, two in total, were run on TCRalpha and TCRbeta cDNA. Following a re-call of the 5' RACE reads, TCRdb has one entry per CDR3 protein and lacks DNA. This repertoire includes about 450,000 distinct CDR3 sequences. Germline-derived CDR1 and CDR2 are MNHEY and SVGEGT. This CDR3 is built from 17 residues. Turning to this clonotype: Its antigen is as yet unknown.

This chain joins TRBV6-2 or TRBV6-3 and TRBJ2-2; TCRdb reports TRBD2, a call that lacks DNA to check it against. The sequencing sample was made of blood. The receptor was isolated from a human donor with ulcerative colitis or Crohn's disease, or a healthy co-twin of an affected twin (not recorded which). CDR3 sequence reads: CASRGLAGGTRIGELFF.